This TCR beta chain derives from a study of OX40 agonist ivuxolimab in advanced cancers. Study summary: Two patients with cutaneous melanoma and one with hepatocellular carcinoma, three in total, showed partial responses.

Regarding this clone: Other DNA sequences from this sample encode an identical CDR3 as well.

The table came from immunoSEQ multiplex PCR; TCRdb's copy has only in-frame clones and leaves some out. The sample contains fewer than 90,000 clones, 75% to 95% of which appear only once. Autoimmune disease history or systemic immunosuppression led to patients being barred. The CDR3 has 14 residues. The germline gives CDR1 SNHLY, CDR2 FYNNEI. V gave up 6 bases and J gave up 0 bases, with 10 bases separating them. This chain links TRBV2 with TRBJ2-3, with D perhaps TRBD1 or TRBD2 (5 bases each). The specimen comprised CD4+ or CD8+ T cells sorted from blood, sampled in a trial of the OX40 agonist ivuxolimab. This TCR was recovered from an adult with an advanced solid tumor such as melanoma, head and neck, liver or kidney cancer. CDR3 protein: CASRGTVSTDTQYF. DNA for the CDR3: TGTGCCAGCAGAGGGACGGTAAGCACAGATACGCAGTATTTT.